This T cell receptor beta chain was identified in a study of blood T cell repertoires in COVID-19 (dated by TCRdb to about 2020). For the wider study: Samples covering the acute and convalescent phases of COVID-19 were provided by collaborators in the United States, Italy and Spain. The material from the prospective study consisted of cDNA or gDNA derived from T cells, B-cell-depleted T cells, or PBMCs. The dataset comprised deeply sampled blood TCRbeta repertoires from subjects exposed to, actively infected with, or recovered from COVID-19. The repertoires were released in a freely available public database intended as a resource for research on the immune response to SARS-CoV-2. Samples came from the ongoing ImmuneRACE study (first 160 participants) plus 1,254 subjects from 6 global collaborators. Nearly every sample came with metadata listing a de-identified subject ID, COVID-19 status, age in years and sex. Where available, HLA class I and class II types were taken from metadata supplied by the sample provider and were not determined by assay-based typing. The research as a whole found: The amount of clinical and demographic metadata varied by source and participant and was provided uncurated.

Whole blood was collected in K2EDTA tubes by collaborating institutions according to the institutions' own protocols. For TCRbeta analysis, collaborator samples were shipped as frozen whole blood, as isolated PBMCs, or as DNA extracted from either sample type. This clone was observed a few times. Its recognized antigen is unknown. One base away there is no much larger clone; base qualities are not given. TCRbeta CDR3 regions were amplified from genomic DNA using the immunoSEQ Assay, a bias-controlled multiplex PCR. As for how the authors treated the data: Nucleated cell counts per sample were estimated from amplification of reference gene primers within the assay. To quantify the absolute abundance of each unique TCRbeta CDR3 rearrangement, sequence reads were collapsed and filtered. For each sample, productive Simpson clonality was calculated as the square root of Simpson's diversity index over productive rearrangements. TCRdb obtained this table from immuneACCESS and retained in-frame rearrangements with V and J assigned. These tables miss some clones; where compared with another copy, unresolved V genes account for less than half of the shortfall, and the remainder is unexplained. That table furnishes V, J and clone size, whereas the DNA furnished D and trimming. Here the sample has under 75,000 clones; more than 80% occur a single time. The ten largest clones represent roughly 2% of the sample.

From its cysteine to its phenylalanine, the CDR3 spans 15 amino acids. Only the CDR3 DNA is retained, 45 bases long and in frame from the first base. For CDR1 and CDR2, the germline V gene lists MGHRA and YSYEKL. Trimming costs V 0 bases and J 3 bases, and their ends lie 11 bases apart. The rearrangement combines TRBV4-1 with TRBJ1-2; the D gene is perhaps TRBD1, on 5 matching bases. The TCR sequence derives from a man between 25 and 39 years old with acute or convalescent COVID-19. The sequencing input was peripheral blood. The nucleotides are TGCGCCAGCAGCCAAGATATTGGGGGGGACTATGGCTACACCTTC. Translation gives CASSQDIGGDYGYTF.